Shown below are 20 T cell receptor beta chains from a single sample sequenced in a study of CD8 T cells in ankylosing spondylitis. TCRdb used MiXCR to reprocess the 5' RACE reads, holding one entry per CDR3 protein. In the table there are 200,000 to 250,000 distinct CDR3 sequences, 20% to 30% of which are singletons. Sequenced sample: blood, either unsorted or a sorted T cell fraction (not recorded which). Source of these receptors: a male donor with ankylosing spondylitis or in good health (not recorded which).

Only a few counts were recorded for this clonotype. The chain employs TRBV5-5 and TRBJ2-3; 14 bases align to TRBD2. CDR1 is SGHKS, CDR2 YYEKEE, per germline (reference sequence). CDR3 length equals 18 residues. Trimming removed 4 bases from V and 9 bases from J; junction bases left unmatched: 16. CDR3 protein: CASSAQTFGLAGGGTQYF. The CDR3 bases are TGTGCCAGCAGCGCCCAAACCTTCGGACTAGCGGGAGGTGGCACGCAGTATTTT.

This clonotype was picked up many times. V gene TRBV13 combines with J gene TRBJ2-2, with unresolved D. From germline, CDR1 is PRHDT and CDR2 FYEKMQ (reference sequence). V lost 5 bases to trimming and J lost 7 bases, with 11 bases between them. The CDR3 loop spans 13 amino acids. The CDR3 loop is CASSTRPVGELFF. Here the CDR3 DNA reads TGTGCCAGCAGCACGAGGCCTGTCGGGGAGCTGTTTTTT.

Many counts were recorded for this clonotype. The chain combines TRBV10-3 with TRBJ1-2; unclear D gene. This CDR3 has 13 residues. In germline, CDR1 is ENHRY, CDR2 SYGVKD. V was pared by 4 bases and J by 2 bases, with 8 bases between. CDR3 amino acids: CAISVVENYGYTF. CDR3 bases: TGTGCCATCAGTGTTGTGGAAAACTATGGCTACACCTTC.

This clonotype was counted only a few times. CDR3 region: CASRGTSATDTQYF. CDR3 DNA: TGTGCCAGCAGGGGGACTAGCGCCACAGATACGCAGTATTTT. The chain employs TRBV6-1 and TRBJ2-3, with 10 bases aligning to TRBD2. CDR3 size: 14 residues. With 6 bases clipped from V and 2 bases from J, the junction kept 2 bases outside the gene matches. Per the germline V gene, CDR1 is MNHNS and CDR2 is SASEGT.

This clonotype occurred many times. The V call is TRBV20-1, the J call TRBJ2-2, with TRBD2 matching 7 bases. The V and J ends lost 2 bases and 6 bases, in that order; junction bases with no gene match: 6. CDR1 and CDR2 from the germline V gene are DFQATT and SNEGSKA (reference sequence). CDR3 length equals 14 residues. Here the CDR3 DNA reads TGCAGTGCTAGAAGTGCGGGAGACGCCGGGGAGCTGTTTTTT. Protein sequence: CSARSAGDAGELFF.

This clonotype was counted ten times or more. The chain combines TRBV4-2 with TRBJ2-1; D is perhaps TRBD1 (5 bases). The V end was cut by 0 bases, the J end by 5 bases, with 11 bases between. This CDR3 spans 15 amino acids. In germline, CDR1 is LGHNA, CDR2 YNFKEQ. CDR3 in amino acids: CASSQEPGIDNEQFF. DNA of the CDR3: TGTGCCAGCAGCCAAGAACCAGGGATCGACAATGAGCAGTTCTTC.

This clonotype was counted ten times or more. CDR3 sequence reads: CAIRGRLSYEQYF. DNA for the CDR3: TGTGCCATTCGTGGTCGCCTCTCCTACGAGCAGTACTTC. The chain has TRBV10-3 and TRBJ2-7; D not certain. Germline CDR1 reads ENHRY; CDR2 reads SYGVKD. V lost 9 bases and J lost 0, with 12 bases in between. The CDR3 loop spans 13 amino acids.

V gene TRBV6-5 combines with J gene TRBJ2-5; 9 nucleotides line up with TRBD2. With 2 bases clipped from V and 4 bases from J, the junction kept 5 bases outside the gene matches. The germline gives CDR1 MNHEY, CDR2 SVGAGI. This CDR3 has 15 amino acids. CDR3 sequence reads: CASSYGSGSLETQYF. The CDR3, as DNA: TGTGCCAGCAGTTACGGTAGCGGGAGTTTAGAGACCCAGTACTTC.

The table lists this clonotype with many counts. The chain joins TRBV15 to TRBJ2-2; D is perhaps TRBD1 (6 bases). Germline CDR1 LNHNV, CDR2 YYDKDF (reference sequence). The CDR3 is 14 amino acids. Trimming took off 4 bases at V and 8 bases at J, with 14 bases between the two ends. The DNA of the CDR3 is TGTGCCACCAGCAACGCTAAGGGGGTTGGGGAGCTGTTTTTT. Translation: CATSNAKGVGELFF.

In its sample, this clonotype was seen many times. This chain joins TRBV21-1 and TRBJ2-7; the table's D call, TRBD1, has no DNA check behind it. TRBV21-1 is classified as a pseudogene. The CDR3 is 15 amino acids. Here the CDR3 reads CASSKVTSGDPEQYF. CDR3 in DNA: TGTGCCAGCAGCAAAGTTACGTCAGGGGATCCCGAGCAGTACTTC.

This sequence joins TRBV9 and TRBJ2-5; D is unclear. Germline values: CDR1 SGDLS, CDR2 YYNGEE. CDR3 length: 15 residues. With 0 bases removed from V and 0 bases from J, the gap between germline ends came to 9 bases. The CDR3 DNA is TGTGCCAGCAGCGTAGGAGGACGGAACCAAGAGACCCAGTACTTC. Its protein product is CASSVGGRNQETQYF.

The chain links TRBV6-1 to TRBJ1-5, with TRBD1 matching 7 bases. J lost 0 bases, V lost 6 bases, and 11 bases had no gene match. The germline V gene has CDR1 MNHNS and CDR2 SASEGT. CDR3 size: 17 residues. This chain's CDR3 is CASSPGTDANSNQPQHF. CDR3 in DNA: TGTGCCAGCAGCCCCGGGACAGACGCTAATAGCAATCAGCCCCAGCATTTT.

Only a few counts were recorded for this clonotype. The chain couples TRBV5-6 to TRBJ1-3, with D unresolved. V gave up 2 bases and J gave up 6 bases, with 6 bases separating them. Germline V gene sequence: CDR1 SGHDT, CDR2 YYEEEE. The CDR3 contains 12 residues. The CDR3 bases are TGTGCCAGCAGCTTCGAACAAAACACCATATATTTT. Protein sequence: CASSFEQNTIYF.

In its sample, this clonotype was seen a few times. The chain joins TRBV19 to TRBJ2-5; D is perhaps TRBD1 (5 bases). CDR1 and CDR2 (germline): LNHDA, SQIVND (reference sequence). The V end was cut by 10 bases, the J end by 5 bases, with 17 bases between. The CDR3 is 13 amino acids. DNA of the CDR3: TGTGCCACCCAAATACAGGTGGGGGAGACCCAGTACTTC. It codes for CATQIQVGETQYF.

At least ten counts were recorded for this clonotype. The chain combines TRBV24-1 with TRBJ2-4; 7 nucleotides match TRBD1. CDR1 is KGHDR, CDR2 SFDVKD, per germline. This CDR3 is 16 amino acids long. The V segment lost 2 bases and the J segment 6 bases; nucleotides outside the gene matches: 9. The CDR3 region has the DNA TGTGCCACCAGTGATTCGATACCTGGACAGGCAAACATTCAGTACTTC. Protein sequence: CATSDSIPGQANIQYF.

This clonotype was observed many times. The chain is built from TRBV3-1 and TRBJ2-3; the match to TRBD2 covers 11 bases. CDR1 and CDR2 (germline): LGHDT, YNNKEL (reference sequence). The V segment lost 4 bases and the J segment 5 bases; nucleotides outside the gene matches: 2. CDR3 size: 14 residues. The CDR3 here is CASSRLAGGDTQYF. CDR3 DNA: TGTGCCAGCAGCCGTCTAGCGGGAGGAGATACGCAGTATTTT.

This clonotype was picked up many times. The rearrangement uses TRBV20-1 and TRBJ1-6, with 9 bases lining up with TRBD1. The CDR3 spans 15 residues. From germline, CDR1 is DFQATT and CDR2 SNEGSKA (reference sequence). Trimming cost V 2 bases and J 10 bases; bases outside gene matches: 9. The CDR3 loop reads CSARPPGQGISPLHF. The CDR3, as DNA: TGCAGTGCTAGACCCCCGGGACAGGGAATCTCACCCCTCCACTTT.

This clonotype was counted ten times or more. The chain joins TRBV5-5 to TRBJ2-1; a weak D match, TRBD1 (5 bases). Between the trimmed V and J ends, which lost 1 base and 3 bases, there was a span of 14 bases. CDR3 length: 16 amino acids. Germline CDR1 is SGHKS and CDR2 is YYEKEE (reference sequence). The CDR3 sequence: CASSLYQQAFYNEQFF. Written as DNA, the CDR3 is TGTGCCAGCAGCTTGTATCAACAGGCTTTCTACAATGAGCAGTTCTTC.

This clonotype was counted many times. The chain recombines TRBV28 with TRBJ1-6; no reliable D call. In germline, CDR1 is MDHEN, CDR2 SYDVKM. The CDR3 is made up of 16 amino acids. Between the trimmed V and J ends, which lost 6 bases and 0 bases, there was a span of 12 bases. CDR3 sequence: CASRPELSSYNSPLHF. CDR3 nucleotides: TGTGCCAGCAGACCAGAGCTGAGCTCCTATAATTCACCCCTCCACTTT.

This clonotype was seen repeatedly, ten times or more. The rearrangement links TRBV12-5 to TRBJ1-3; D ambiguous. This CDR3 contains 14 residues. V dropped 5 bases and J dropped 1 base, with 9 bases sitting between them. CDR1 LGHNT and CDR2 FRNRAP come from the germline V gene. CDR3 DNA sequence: TGTGCTAGTGGTATGGGGAAGTCTGGAAACACCATATATTTT. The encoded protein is CASGMGKSGNTIYF.